Listed below are T cell receptor beta chains from one sample, sequenced in a study of blood T cell repertoires in COVID-19. Assay used: immunoSEQ multiplex PCR; TCRdb lists only in-frame clones, some missing. The sample has around 84,000 clones, about four fifths seen once. The material sequenced was peripheral blood. The receptors were gathered from a woman aged 40 to 49 with active or convalescent COVID-19. CDR3s include the opening cysteine and the closing phenylalanine or tryptophan. Each record gives: clone size, CDR3 length, J gene, V gene, D gene, CDR3 protein, CDR3 DNA. D genes are given only for firm matches. Clone size, where shown, is once, few, many, or a class for clones that have expanded.

NA	14	TRBJ1-1	TRBV6-5	NA	CASSYSFSTTEAFF	TGTGCCAGCAGTTACTCTTTTAGTACCACTGAAGCTTTCTTT
NA	16	TRBJ2-6	TRBV7-8	TRBD2	CASSLGGTTGANVLTF	TGTGCCAGCAGCTTGGGCGGGACTACTGGGGCCAACGTCCTGACTTTC
NA	16	TRBJ1-2	TRBV7-8	TRBD1	CASSLRDRGLGYGYTF	TGTGCCAGCAGCCTCCGGGACAGAGGGCTCGGCTATGGCTACACCTTC
NA	13	TRBJ1-2	TRBV6-2/TRBV6-3	TRBD1	CASSYEGAYGYTF	TGTGCCAGCAGTTACGAGGGGGCGTATGGCTACACCTTC
few	14	TRBJ2-1	TRBV27	NA	CASSPTRYYNEQFF	TGTGCCAGCAGTCCAACACGATACTACAATGAGCAGTTCTTC
NA	14	TRBJ2-7	TRBV4-1	NA	CASSQDTLYYEQYF	TGCGCCAGCAGCCAAGACACCCTATACTACGAGCAGTACTTC
NA	14	TRBJ1-2	TRBV4-1	NA	CASSQEIGVYGYTF	TGCGCCAGCAGCCAAGAAATCGGGGTCTATGGCTACACCTTC
NA	17	TRBJ2-1	TRBV7-2	TRBD2	CASSLSVLAGAYNEQFF	TGTGCCAGCAGCTTATCCGTACTAGCGGGGGCCTACAATGAGCAGTTCTTC
NA	16	TRBJ1-1	TRBV5-6	TRBD1	CASSFQGGGMNTEAFF	TGTGCCAGCAGCTTCCAGGGGGGCGGGATGAACACTGAAGCTTTCTTT
NA	16	TRBJ1-1	TRBV28	TRBD1	CASSRPGTGMNTEAFF	TGTGCCAGCAGCCGTCCCGGGACAGGCATGAACACTGAAGCTTTCTTT
many	16	TRBJ1-3	TRBV19	NA	CASSIGNSNSGNTIYF	TGTGCCAGTAGTATCGGGAACAGTAACTCTGGAAACACCATATATTTT
NA	14	TRBJ2-7	TRBV5-1	TRBD1	CASSRTGDSYEQYF	TGCGCCAGCAGCAGGACAGGTGATTCCTACGAGCAGTACTTC
NA	13	TRBJ1-2	TRBV7-9	NA	CASSLAGGDNYTF	TGTGCCAGCAGCTTAGCGGGAGGGGACAACTACACCTTC
NA	15	TRBJ1-6	TRBV10-3	TRBD1	CAISESWDSYSPLHF	TGTGCCATCAGTGAGTCTTGGGACAGTTATTCACCCCTCCACTTT
NA	19	TRBJ1-1	TRBV11-2	TRBD1	CASSLVFTGIGQADTEAFF	TGTGCCAGCAGCTTAGTCTTCACGGGTATTGGACAGGCGGACACTGAAGCTTTCTTT
few	14	TRBJ1-2	TRBV19	TRBD1	CASSIQGAPERYTF	TGTGCCAGTAGTATTCAGGGGGCCCCAGAACGCTACACCTTC
once	14	TRBJ1-1	TRBV29-1	NA	CSVNGQSMNTEAFF	TGCAGCGTCAACGGACAGAGCATGAACACTGAAGCTTTCTTT
NA	13	TRBJ2-3	TRBV19	NA	CASRPGSTDTQYF	TGTGCCAGTCGTCCGGGAAGCACAGATACGCAGTATTTT
few	16	TRBJ2-1	TRBV18	TRBD2	CASSPQGLAGDNEQFF	TGTGCCAGCTCACCCCAGGGACTAGCAGGGGACAATGAGCAGTTCTTC
NA	14	TRBJ1-2	TRBV19	NA	CASSSTGYTYGYTF	TGTGCCAGTAGTAGTACAGGGTATACCTATGGCTACACCTTC
NA	13	TRBJ1-1	TRBV10-1	NA	CASRQGVRGEAFF	TGCGCCAGCAGACAGGGTGTCAGGGGTGAAGCTTTCTTT
NA	13	TRBJ2-7	TRBV18	TRBD1	CASSPGQGDEQYF	TGTGCCAGCTCACCGGGACAGGGCGACGAGCAGTACTTC
NA	13	TRBJ1-5	TRBV5-6	NA	CASSQGFNQPQHF	TGTGCCAGCAGCCAGGGGTTCAATCAGCCCCAGCATTTT
NA	14	TRBJ1-2	TRBV7-2	NA	CASRSGGGWYGYTF	TGTGCCAGCAGGTCCGGGGGTGGGTGGTATGGCTACACCTTC
NA	14	TRBJ2-1	TRBV7-9	NA	CASQRSGAYNEQFF	TGTGCCAGCCAACGCTCAGGGGCCTACAATGAGCAGTTCTTC
NA	14	TRBJ2-3	TRBV27	TRBD2	CASSQRESTDTQYF	TGTGCCAGCAGCCAGCGGGAAAGCACAGATACGCAGTATTTT
NA	14	TRBJ1-4	TRBV3-1/TRBV3-2	NA	CASSQEAFNEKLFF	TGTGCCAGCAGCCAAGAAGCGTTTAATGAAAAACTGTTTTTT
NA	14	TRBJ2-1	TRBV7-9	TRBD2	CASSSLAGAREQFF	TGTGCCAGCAGCTCCTTAGCGGGGGCCCGGGAGCAGTTCTTC